This T cell receptor (beta chain) was sequenced in a study of metastatic and nonmetastatic thyroid tumors. Study-level background: Across blood and tumor or nodule tissue, repertoires from malignant and benign thyroid patients were compared with one another. Regarding the study as a whole: The study reportedly found significantly higher TCR beta diversity in malignant thyroid tumors than benign nodules, in blood and tumor.

There were no patients who had received any treatment before thyroid surgery. The V gene lost 0 bases and the J gene lost 0 bases, with 8 bases spanning the gap. This CDR3 comprises 16 residues. Germline CDR1 is MNHEY and CDR2 is SVGAGI. This clone was seen at least ten times. The antigen is undetermined. Authors' methods: Between-group CDR3 differences, defined by clinicopathological status, yielded a distant-metastasis classifier for papillary thyroid cancer. MiXCR re-clonotyped the PCR reads for TCRdb. TCRdb's processing, not the study's, gives the V and J calls here. The table has 35,000 to 50,000 clones, under 4% seen once.

This chain connects TRBV6-5 to TRBJ1-4; D not resolved. The sample was blood. The clonotype originates from a female donor with papillary thyroid cancer or a benign thyroid nodule (not recorded which). Some clones in this sample may be carry-over from other donors' samples. CDR3 region: CASSYSKYATNEKLFF. The CDR3 DNA reads TGTGCCAGCAGTTACTCGAAATACGCAACTAATGAAAAACTGTTTTTT.